Listed here are 13 T cell receptor beta chains from one sample, sequenced in a study of HIV-infected patients and healthy controls. No cell fractionation was done, so the repertoire covers all unsorted peripheral blood T cells. cDNA was made from approximately 500 ng RNA using alpha and beta constant primers. Separate chain-specific third strand synthesis with multiplexing indices produced the alpha and beta libraries. TCRdb ran MiXCR on the 5' RACE reads and lists one entry per CDR3 protein. Here the sample spans 15,000 or so distinct CDR3 sequences, approximately 7% being singletons. The sample comprised blood. The receptors stem from an adult in good health.

This clonotype was seen only a few times. The chain joins TRBV20-1 to TRBJ1-5; 7 nucleotides align to TRBD1. The J segment lost 0 bases and the V segment lost 5 bases, leaving 7 bases of the junction unmatched. Germline V gene data show CDR1 as DFQATT and CDR2 as SNEGSKA (reference sequence). The CDR3 spans 15 residues. The CDR3 DNA is TGCAGTGCTCAAATACAGGGGCTTAGCAATCAGCCCCAGCATTTT. Translated: CSAQIQGLSNQPQHF.

This clonotype came up many times. Here the CDR3 reads CASSYSIGFGYTF. DNA for the CDR3: TGTGCCAGCAGTTACTCGATAGGGTTCGGCTACACCTTC. This chain links TRBV6-5 with TRBJ1-2; D gene unclear. The germline V gene has CDR1 MNHEY and CDR2 SVGAGI. V gave up 0 bases and J gave up 8 bases, with 10 bases separating them. The CDR3 consists of 13 residues.

This clonotype was observed many times. The gene calls are TRBV28 and TRBJ1-1, with a weak D call TRBD1 (5 bases). Germline V gene data show CDR1 as MDHEN and CDR2 as SYDVKM. The CDR3 is 15 residues long. Trimming pared 6 bases from V and 4 bases from J, leaving 18 bases between. CDR3 residues: CASSYLAREGTEAFF. The CDR3, as DNA: TGTGCCAGCAGCTATCTGGCCAGGGAGGGCACTGAAGCTTTCTTT.

This clonotype is labeled medium-sized. The genes are TRBV20-1 and TRBJ1-2; TRBD1 is a possible D gene (5 bases). The CDR3 spans 14 residues. The germline CDR1 and CDR2 sequences are DFQATT and SNEGSKA (reference sequence). The V gene lost 3 bases and the J gene lost 4 bases, with 15 bases spanning the gap. CDR3: CSASLQGKGYGYTF. CDR3 sequence (DNA): TGCAGTGCTAGCCTTCAGGGAAAGGGCTATGGCTACACCTTC.

This clonotype was picked up many times. The chain recombines TRBV20-1 with TRBJ2-1; D is possibly TRBD2 (6 bases). CDR1 is DFQATT, CDR2 SNEGSKA, per germline (reference sequence). With 0 bases removed from V and 1 base from J, the gap between germline ends came to 22 bases. The CDR3 is 19 residues long. The DNA for the CDR3 is TGCAGTGCTAGAGATTCCCGTATGGGGGGACGCCCTTCCTACAATGAGCAGTTCTTC. Translation gives CSARDSRMGGRPSYNEQFF.

There are many counts of this clonotype. The chain's CDR3 is CASSPPSAQETQYF. The CDR3 coding sequence is TGTGCCAGCTCACCACCTAGCGCGCAAGAGACCCAGTACTTC. The V and J genes are TRBV18 and TRBJ2-5, with D perhaps TRBD2 (5 bases). This CDR3 spans 14 amino acids. Trimming left V 0 bases short and J 2 bases short, with 7 bases between. CDR1 is KGHSH and CDR2 is LQKENI in the germline V gene.

The sample holds many counts of this clonotype. The V gene is TRBV7-8, the J gene TRBJ2-3; 7 bases agree with TRBD2. This CDR3 is 13 amino acids long. CDR1 is SGHVS, CDR2 FQNEAQ, per germline. V lost 3 bases and J lost 4; bases outside the gene matches: 1. CDR3 sequence (DNA): TGTGCCAGCAGCTTGACTAGCCCAGATACGCAGTATTTT. Translation gives CASSLTSPDTQYF.

This clonotype was seen repeatedly, ten times or more. The rearrangement joins TRBV12-3 or TRBV12-4 to TRBJ2-1; 10 bases align to TRBD1. Trimming took 6 bases from V and 8 from J; bases not matched to a gene: 10. The CDR3 runs to 15 residues. CDR3 sequence (DNA): TGTGCCAGCAGCTCTACCCGGACAGGGGGTGATGAGCAGTTCTTC. It specifies CASSSTRTGGDEQFF.

This clonotype was counted ten times or more. The genes are TRBV11-1 and TRBJ2-5; a possible D gene is TRBD1 (6 bases). CDR1 and CDR2 from the germline V gene are SGHAT and FQDESV (reference sequence). Trimming removed 3 bases at V and 1 base at J, with 9 bases between. The CDR3 is made up of 14 amino acids. CDR3 sequence (DNA): TGTGCCAGCAGCTTTATCAGGGGCCAAGAGACCCAGTACTTC. Translation: CASSFIRGQETQYF.

Ten or more counts support this clonotype. The V and J genes are TRBV9 and TRBJ2-3, with 13 nucleotides matching TRBD2. The CDR3 runs to 18 residues. CDR1 is SGDLS, CDR2 YYNGEE, per germline. V gave up 4 bases and J gave up 1 base; unmatched junction bases: 9. DNA of the CDR3: TGTGCCAGCAGCTCTGGACTAGCGGGAGCGAGCGGCACAGATACGCAGTATTTT. This sequence encodes CASSSGLAGASGTDTQYF.

At least ten counts were recorded for this clonotype. The V gene is TRBV6-4, the J gene TRBJ2-2, with D possibly matching TRBD2 (7 bases). Germline V gene sequence: CDR1 MRHNA, CDR2 SNTAGT. There are 17 residues in the CDR3. V dropped 4 bases and J dropped 5 bases, with 20 bases sitting between them. CDR3 in DNA: TGTGCCAGCAGTGTTGTGGCGGGGGCCGCTGGAACCGGGGAGCTGTTTTTT. Protein product: CASSVVAGAAGTGELFF.

This clonotype has a count of ten or more. This rearrangement joins TRBV7-9 to TRBJ2-5, with D hard to call. CDR1 and CDR2 (germline): SEHNR, FQNEAQ (reference sequence). Trimming took 2 bases from V and 5 from J, leaving 12 bases between them. This CDR3 is 14 amino acids long. CDR3 loop: CASSLRHSGETQYF. The CDR3 DNA reads TGTGCCAGCAGCTTAAGGCACTCCGGGGAGACCCAGTACTTC.

The CDR3 coding sequence is TGTGCCAGTAAGGACTACAATGAGCAGTTCTTC. As protein: CASKDYNEQFF. The chain combines TRBV19 with TRBJ2-1, with D hard to call. CDR3 length: 11 amino acids. Germline CDR1 LNHDA, CDR2 SQIVND (reference sequence). The V end was cut by 7 bases, the J end by 3 bases, with 4 bases between.